These 22 T cell receptor beta chains came from one sample sequenced in a study of CD8 T cells in Susac syndrome. When the RNA was reverse transcribed, random hexamers were used with an input of about 0.5 to 1 ug. TCRdb reprocessed the immunoSEQ multiplex PCR reads with MiXCR, giving one entry per CDR3 protein. The table includes 200,000 to 250,000 distinct CDR3 sequences, about 90% detected once. Sequenced: CD8+ T cells from PBMCs. The receptor source for this set is a human donor with multiple sclerosis.

This chain uses TRBV12-5 with TRBJ1-2, with D possibly TRBD1 on 5 matching bases. The CDR3 has 13 amino acids. Germline CDR1 and CDR2: LGHNT and FRNRAP. V was cut by 9 bases and J by 7 bases, with 18 bases left in between. CDR3 nucleotide sequence: TGTGCTAGAGAAAACTGGGGGGGACGTGGCTACACCTTC. Residues: CARENWGGRGYTF.

The J gene is TRBJ1-6, the V gene TRBV6-5; possibly TRBD1 for D (5 bases). The V end was cut by 0 bases, the J end by 10 bases, with 16 bases between. Germline V lookup: CDR1 MNHEY, CDR2 SVGAGI. The length of the CDR3 is 16 residues. The CDR3 region is CASSYSRGAASSPLHF. CDR3 DNA: TGTGCCAGCAGTTACTCGAGAGGGGCCGCTTCCTCACCCCTCCACTTT.

The chain has TRBV27 and TRBJ1-1; TRBD1 matches 8 bases. J was trimmed by 0 bases and V by 2 bases; bases with no gene match: 2. CDR1 MNHEY and CDR2 SMNVEV come from the germline V gene (reference sequence). This CDR3 is 15 amino acids long. This CDR3 is CASSLQGAVNTEAFF. In nucleotides, the CDR3 is TGTGCCAGCAGTTTACAGGGGGCTGTGAACACTGAAGCTTTCTTT.

The genes are TRBV7-3 and TRBJ2-7; 8 bases map to TRBD1. Per the germline V gene, CDR1 is SGHTA and CDR2 is FQGTGA. The CDR3 runs 14 residues. With V trimmed by 5 bases and J by 4 bases, 7 bases remained unmatched. This CDR3 reads CASSPDRESYEQYF. The CDR3 DNA sequence: TGTGCCAGCAGCCCGGACAGGGAATCTTACGAGCAGTACTTC.

This clonotype was recorded once. The gene calls are TRBV3-1 and TRBJ1-5, with 8 positions matching TRBD1. This CDR3 has 17 amino acids. The germline gives CDR1 LGHDT, CDR2 YNNKEL (reference sequence). The ends lost 4 bases at V and 7 bases at J; junction bases unmatched: 15. CDR3 protein: CASSLTSPDRARQPQHF. The CDR3 region has the DNA TGTGCCAGCAGCCTAACCTCACCGGACAGGGCGAGGCAGCCCCAGCATTTT.

This rearrangement joins TRBV7-9 to TRBJ2-1; TRBD2 agrees at 10 bases. Looked up from germline, CDR1 is SEHNR and CDR2 is FQNEAQ (reference sequence). The CDR3 covers 16 residues. The J segment lost 7 bases and the V segment lost 6 bases, leaving 12 bases of the junction unmatched. The CDR3 here is CASSSSSGRRWNEQFF. The CDR3, as DNA: TGTGCCAGCAGTTCCTCTAGCGGGAGAAGGTGGAATGAGCAGTTCTTC.

J is TRBJ2-7 and V is TRBV3-1; the match to TRBD1 covers 7 bases. Unmatched junction bases numbered 8, after V lost 1 base and J lost 5 bases. Germline V gene data show CDR1 as LGHDT and CDR2 as YNNKEL (reference sequence). The CDR3 length is 15 residues. This CDR3 reads CASSQGIRDSHEQYF. CDR3 in DNA: TGTGCCAGCAGCCAAGGTATTCGGGACAGCCACGAGCAGTACTTC.

This clonotype was picked up one time. The germline gene is not matched at one end of the junction; a read error may be the cause. This rearrangement joins TRBV10-3 to TRBJ1-2, with no clear D. Germline assignment: CDR1 ENHRY and CDR2 SYGVKD. CDR3 length: 10 amino acids. The CDR3 loop is CAISEAELIF. Written as DNA, the CDR3 is TGTGCCATCAGTGAGGCGGAGCTTATTTTC.

This chain joins TRBV19 and TRBJ2-1, with 7 bases identical to TRBD2. V lost 8 bases, J lost 6 bases, and 4 bases stayed unmatched. The CDR3 totals 12 residues. CDR1 is LNHDA, CDR2 SQIVND, per germline (reference sequence). CDR3 protein: CASAGAPNEQFF. The CDR3, as DNA: TGTGCCAGTGCGGGAGCCCCCAATGAGCAGTTCTTC. The full variable domain, rest sourced from reference TRBV19 and TRBJ2-1, is DGGITQSPKYLFRKEGQNVTLSCEQNLNHDAMYWYRQDPGQGLRLIYYSQIVNDFQKGDIAEGYSVSREKKESFPLTVTSAQKNPTAFYLCASAGAPNEQFFGPGTRLTVL.

This clonotype has a handful of counts. This rearrangement joins TRBV7-8 to TRBJ2-1, with D hard to call. The V end lost 2 bases, the J end lost 9 bases, and 8 bases lay between the germline ends. The CDR3 spans 12 residues. Germline-derived CDR1 and CDR2 are SGHVS and FQNEAQ. The CDR3 loop reads CASSLLGGEQFF. CDR3 in DNA: TGTGCCAGCAGCTTATTAGGCGGTGAGCAGTTCTTC.

J is TRBJ2-7 and V is TRBV6-5; D unclear. The germline V gene has CDR1 MNHEY and CDR2 SVGAGI. CDR3 length: 13 residues. V gave up 5 bases and J gave up 11 bases, with 19 bases separating them. The chain's CDR3 is CASSPSDPYWEYF. The CDR3, as DNA: TGTGCCAGCAGTCCTTCGGACCCCTATTGGGAGTACTTC.

The V gene is TRBV4-1, the J gene TRBJ2-1; D may be TRBD1 (5 bases). Looked up from germline, CDR1 is MGHRA and CDR2 is YSYEKL. The CDR3 consists of 12 residues. Trimming pared 1 base from V and 9 bases from J, leaving 7 bases between. This CDR3 reads CASSQGGLEQFF. The DNA for the CDR3 is TGCGCCAGCAGCCAAGGGGGCCTTGAGCAGTTCTTC.

The chain has TRBV20-1 and TRBJ2-7; perhaps TRBD2 as D (6 bases). CDR1 and CDR2 (germline): DFQATT, SNEGSKA (reference sequence). Trimming stripped 5 bases from V and 3 bases from J, with 17 bases between. The CDR3 is made up of 14 amino acids. The CDR3 reads CSAPIGGPVYEQYF. CDR3 nucleotide sequence: TGCAGTGCTCCAATAGGAGGGCCTGTCTACGAGCAGTACTTC.

The chain couples TRBV7-3 to TRBJ2-3; TRBD2 agrees at 9 bases. Per germline, CDR1 SGHTA and CDR2 FQGTGA. CDR3 length: 16 residues. The V and J ends lost 5 bases and 1 base, in that order; junction bases with no gene match: 7. The chain's CDR3 is CASSPGRTSGTDTQYF. As DNA, the CDR3 is TGTGCCAGCAGCCCCGGCCGGACTAGCGGCACAGATACGCAGTATTTT.

The gene calls are TRBV7-2 and TRBJ1-6; 8 bases agree with TRBD1. The V segment lost 5 bases and the J segment 8 bases; nucleotides outside the gene matches: 20. Germline V gene lookup returns CDR1 SGHTA and CDR2 FQGNSA. This CDR3 region has 19 residues. CDR3: CASSRPPLIGQGGHSPLHF. CDR3 sequence (DNA): TGTGCCAGCAGCCGCCCCCCGTTGATCGGACAGGGAGGGCATTCACCCCTCCACTTT.

The chain recombines TRBV7-9 with TRBJ2-1, with a possible D match to TRBD2 (5 bases). The V and J ends lost 1 base and 6 bases respectively, with 13 bases between them. The CDR3 covers 15 residues. CDR1 is SEHNR, CDR2 FQNEAQ, per germline (reference sequence). CDR3 bases: TGTGCCAGCAGCTTAGGCTACGCCGGGATCAATGAGCAGTTCTTC. Its protein is CASSLGYAGINEQFF.

The chain carries TRBV30 and TRBJ2-1; no reliable D call. Looked up from germline, CDR1 is GTSNPN and CDR2 is SVGIG (reference sequence). The CDR3 has 11 residues. V was pared by 2 bases and J by 9 bases, with 8 bases between. The CDR3 DNA sequence: TGTGCCTGGAGTTGGGTCGGTGAGCAGTTCTTC. The encoded protein is CAWSWVGEQFF.

The rearrangement uses TRBV5-4 and TRBJ2-3, with D perhaps TRBD2 (5 bases). Trimming took 4 bases from V and 0 from J, leaving 15 bases between them. This CDR3 is built from 16 residues. Germline V gene data show CDR1 as SGHNT and CDR2 as YYREEE (reference sequence). As DNA, the CDR3 is TGTGCCAGCAGCGTCCGTCTGGAGGTTAGCACAGATACGCAGTATTTT. Residues: CASSVRLEVSTDTQYF.

The CDR3: CASSLRTTGQGETQYF. The CDR3 DNA reads TGTGCCAGCAGCCTGAGGACCACAGGGCAAGGAGAGACCCAGTACTTC. The J gene is TRBJ2-5, the V gene TRBV5-6; perhaps TRBD1 as D (6 bases). CDR1 and CDR2 from the germline V gene are SGHDT and YYEEEE. CDR3 length: 16 amino acids. V was shortened by 4 bases and J by 4 bases, with 20 bases between the two germline ends.

The chain employs TRBV3-1 and TRBJ2-5; the D gene is possibly TRBD2 (7 bases). Trimming stripped 0 bases from V and 4 bases from J, with 21 bases between. The CDR3 contains 18 residues. Germline V gene lookup returns CDR1 LGHDT and CDR2 YNNKEL (reference sequence). The CDR3 nucleotides are TGTGCCAGCAGCCAAGACGAGGCGGGGGCCGTGGGTACAGAGACCCAGTACTTC. The encoded protein is CASSQDEAGAVGTETQYF.

The chain employs TRBV4-1 and TRBJ2-1; D not resolved. CDR3 length: 14 amino acids. Looked up from germline, CDR1 is MGHRA and CDR2 is YSYEKL. Trimming removed 0 bases at V and 8 bases at J, with 11 bases between. CDR3 nucleotide sequence: TGCGCCAGCAGCCAAGAAGGCCTCCAATATGAGCAGTTCTTC. It codes for CASSQEGLQYEQFF.

V usage is TRBV25-1 and J usage is TRBJ2-7; 10 bases agree with TRBD1. Germline V gene data show CDR1 as MGHDK and CDR2 as SYGVNS. Germline trimming cut 2 bases from V and 7 bases from J; bases unmatched to any gene: 5. The CDR3 length is 14 residues. The CDR3 DNA follows: TGTGCCAGCAGTGAACCGGGACAGGGGTCAGAGCAGTACTTC. This encodes CASSEPGQGSEQYF.